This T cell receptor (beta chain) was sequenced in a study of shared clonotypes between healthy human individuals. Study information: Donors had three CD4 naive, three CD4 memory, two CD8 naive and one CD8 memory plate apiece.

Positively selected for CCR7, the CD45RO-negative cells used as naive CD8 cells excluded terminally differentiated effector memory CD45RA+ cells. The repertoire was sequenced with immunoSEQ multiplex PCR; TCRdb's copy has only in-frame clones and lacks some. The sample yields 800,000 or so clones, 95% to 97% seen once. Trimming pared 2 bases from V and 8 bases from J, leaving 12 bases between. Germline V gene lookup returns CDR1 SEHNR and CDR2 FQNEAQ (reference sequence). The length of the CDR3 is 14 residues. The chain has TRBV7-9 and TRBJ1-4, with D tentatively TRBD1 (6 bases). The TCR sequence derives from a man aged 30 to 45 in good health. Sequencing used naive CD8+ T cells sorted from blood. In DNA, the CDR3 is TGTGCCAGCAGCTTATCCGGGGGCGAAGAAAAACTGTTTTTT. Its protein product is CASSLSGGEEKLFF.